One T cell receptor (beta chain) is described in this entry. Its antigen is unknown. The sample belongs to a study of cytomegalovirus exposure and HLA in healthy donors. 13 Jbeta primers and 60 Vbeta primers were used for the PCR. The method was immunoSEQ multiplex PCR; TCRdb's version includes in-frame clones alone and lacks a portion of them. The data contain tens of thousands of clones, around three fifths of them singletons. Overall study results and limits: Rare sequences made up most TCRs, while some public TCRs were found in many donors. A later analysis linked fewer than 20,000 TCR beta sequences to HLA alleles at 0.05 false discovery rate. Follow-up analysis later connected one missense variant in DCLRE1C with trimming of TCR beta V- and J-genes.

The CDR3 runs to 21 residues. The ends lost 3 bases at V and 3 bases at J; junction bases unmatched: 24. Germline loops: CDR1 KGHSH, CDR2 LQKENI. The clonotype originates from a human donor in good health. The chain combines TRBV18 with TRBJ2-7, with 9 bases that match TRBD1. The sample was PBMCs. CDR3 loop: CASSPGQGGGGLQPLIYEQYF. The CDR3, as DNA: TGTGCCAGCTCACCGGGACAGGGCGGTGGTGGGCTCCAACCCCTTATCTACGAGCAGTACTTC.